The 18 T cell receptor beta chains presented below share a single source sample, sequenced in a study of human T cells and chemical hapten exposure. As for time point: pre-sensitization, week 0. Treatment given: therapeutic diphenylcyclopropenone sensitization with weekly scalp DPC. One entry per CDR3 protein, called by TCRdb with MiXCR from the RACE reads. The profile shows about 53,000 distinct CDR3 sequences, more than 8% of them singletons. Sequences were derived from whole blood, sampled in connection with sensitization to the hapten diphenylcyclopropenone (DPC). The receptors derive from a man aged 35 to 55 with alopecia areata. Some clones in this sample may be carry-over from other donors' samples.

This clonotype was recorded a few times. CDR3 loop: CSAPGTGGAEQYF. In nucleotides, the CDR3 is TGCAGTGCTCCCGGGACAGGGGGCGCCGAGCAGTACTTC. V usage is TRBV20-1 and J usage is TRBJ2-7; 12 bases are a match to TRBD1. The CDR3 covers 13 residues. Germline values: CDR1 DFQATT, CDR2 SNEGSKA (reference sequence). J lost 6 bases, V lost 5 bases, and 5 bases had no gene match.

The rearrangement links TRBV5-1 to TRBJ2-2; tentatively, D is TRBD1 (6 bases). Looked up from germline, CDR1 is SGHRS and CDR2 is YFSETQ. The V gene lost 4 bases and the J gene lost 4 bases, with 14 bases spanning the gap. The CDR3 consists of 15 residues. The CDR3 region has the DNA TGCGCCAGCAGCCGGACAGTCCAGGGCACCGGGGAGCTGTTTTTT. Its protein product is CASSRTVQGTGELFF.

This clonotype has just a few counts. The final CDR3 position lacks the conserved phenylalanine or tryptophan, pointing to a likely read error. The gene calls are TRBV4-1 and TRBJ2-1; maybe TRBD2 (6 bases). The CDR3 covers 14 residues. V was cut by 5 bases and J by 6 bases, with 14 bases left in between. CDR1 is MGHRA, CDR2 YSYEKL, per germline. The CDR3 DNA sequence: TGCGCCAGCAGCTCCAGAGCGGGCCTCAATGAGCAGTTCTTG. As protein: CASSSRAGLNEQFL.

The CDR3 sequence: CASSQDLNSGSSSYNEQFF. The DNA for the CDR3 is TGCGCCAGCAGCCAAGATTTGAATTCAGGCTCGAGCTCCTACAATGAGCAGTTCTTC. The chain combines TRBV4-3 with TRBJ2-1, with D uncertain. CDR1 is LGHNA, CDR2 YSLEER, per germline. The CDR3 spans 19 residues. V was shortened by 0 bases and J by 0 bases, with 18 bases between the two germline ends.

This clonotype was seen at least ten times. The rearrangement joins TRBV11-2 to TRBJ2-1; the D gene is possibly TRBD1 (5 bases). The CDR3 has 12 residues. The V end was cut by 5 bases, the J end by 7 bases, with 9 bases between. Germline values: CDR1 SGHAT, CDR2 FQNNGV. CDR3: CASSVTENEQFF. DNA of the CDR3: TGTGCCAGCAGCGTGACAGAAAATGAGCAGTTCTTC.

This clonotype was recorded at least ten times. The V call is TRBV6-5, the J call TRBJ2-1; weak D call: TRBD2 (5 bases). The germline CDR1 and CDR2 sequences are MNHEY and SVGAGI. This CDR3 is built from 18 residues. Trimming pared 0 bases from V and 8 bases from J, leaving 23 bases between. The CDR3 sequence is CASSYSTGYPNAKYEQFF. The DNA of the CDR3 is TGTGCCAGCAGTTACTCCACGGGATACCCCAACGCCAAGTATGAGCAGTTCTTC.

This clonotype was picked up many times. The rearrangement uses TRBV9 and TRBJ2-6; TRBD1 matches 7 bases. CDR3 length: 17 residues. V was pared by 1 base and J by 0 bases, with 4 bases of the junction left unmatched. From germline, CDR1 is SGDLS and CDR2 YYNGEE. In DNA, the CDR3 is TGTGCCAGCAGCGTAAGACAGGGTACCTCTGGGGCCAACGTCCTGACTTTC. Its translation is CASSVRQGTSGANVLTF.

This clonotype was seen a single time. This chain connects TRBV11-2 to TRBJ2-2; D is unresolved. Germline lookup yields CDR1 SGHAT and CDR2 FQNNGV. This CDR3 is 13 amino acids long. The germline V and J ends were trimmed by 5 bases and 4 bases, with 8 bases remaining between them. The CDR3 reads CASSRVLTGELFF. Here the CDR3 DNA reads TGTGCCAGCAGCCGGGTTCTCACCGGGGAGCTGTTTTTT. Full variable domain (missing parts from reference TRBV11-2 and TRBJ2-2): EAGVAQSPRYKIIEKRQSVAFWCNPISGHATLYWYQQILGQGPKLLIQFQNNGVVDDSQLPKDRFSAERLKGVDSTLKIQPAKLEDSAVYLCASSRVLTGELFFGEGSRLTVL.

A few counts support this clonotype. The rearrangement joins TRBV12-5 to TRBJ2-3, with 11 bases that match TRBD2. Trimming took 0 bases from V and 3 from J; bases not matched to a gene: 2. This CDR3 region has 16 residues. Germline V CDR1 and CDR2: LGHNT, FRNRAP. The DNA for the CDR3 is TGTGCTAGTGGTTTGGTACTAGCGGGAGTGACAGATACGCAGTATTTT. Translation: CASGLVLAGVTDTQYF.

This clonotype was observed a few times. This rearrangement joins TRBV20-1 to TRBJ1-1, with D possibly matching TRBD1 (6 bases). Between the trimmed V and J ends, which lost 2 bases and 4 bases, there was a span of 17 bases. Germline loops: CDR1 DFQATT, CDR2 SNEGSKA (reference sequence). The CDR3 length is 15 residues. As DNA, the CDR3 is TGCAGTGCTAGACCCCCACAGGGAACACGCACTGAAGCTTTCTTT. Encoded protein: CSARPPQGTRTEAFF.

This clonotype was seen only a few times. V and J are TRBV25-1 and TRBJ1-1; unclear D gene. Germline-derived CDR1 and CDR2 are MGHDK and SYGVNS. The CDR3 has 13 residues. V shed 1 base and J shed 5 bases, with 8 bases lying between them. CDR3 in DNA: TGTGCCAGCAGTGAATCTGGGGAGACTGAAGCTTTCTTT. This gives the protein CASSESGETEAFF.

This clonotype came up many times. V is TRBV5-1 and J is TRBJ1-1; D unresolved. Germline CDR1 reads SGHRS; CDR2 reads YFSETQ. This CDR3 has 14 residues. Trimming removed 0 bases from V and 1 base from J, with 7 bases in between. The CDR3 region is CASSLGHSNTEAFF. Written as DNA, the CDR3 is TGCGCCAGCAGCTTGGGGCACTCGAACACTGAAGCTTTCTTT.

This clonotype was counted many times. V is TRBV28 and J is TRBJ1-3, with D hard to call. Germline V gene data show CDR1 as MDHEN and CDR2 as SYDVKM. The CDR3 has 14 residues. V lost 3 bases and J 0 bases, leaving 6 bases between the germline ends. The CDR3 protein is CASSFGSSGNTIYF. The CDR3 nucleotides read TGTGCCAGCAGTTTTGGCAGCTCTGGAAACACCATATATTTT.

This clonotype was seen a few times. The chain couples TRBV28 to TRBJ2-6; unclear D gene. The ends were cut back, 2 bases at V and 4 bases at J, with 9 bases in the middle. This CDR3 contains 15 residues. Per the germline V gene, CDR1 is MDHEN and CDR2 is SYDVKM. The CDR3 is CASSLRRGGANVLTF. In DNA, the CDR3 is TGTGCCAGCAGTTTAAGACGCGGAGGGGCCAACGTCCTGACTTTC.

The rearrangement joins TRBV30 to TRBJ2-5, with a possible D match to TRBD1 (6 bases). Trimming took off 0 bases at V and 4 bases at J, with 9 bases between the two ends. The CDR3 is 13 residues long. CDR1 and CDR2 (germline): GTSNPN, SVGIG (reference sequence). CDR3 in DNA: TGTGCCTGGAGTGTGCGCAGGGGAGAGACCCAGTACTTC. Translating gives CAWSVRRGETQYF.

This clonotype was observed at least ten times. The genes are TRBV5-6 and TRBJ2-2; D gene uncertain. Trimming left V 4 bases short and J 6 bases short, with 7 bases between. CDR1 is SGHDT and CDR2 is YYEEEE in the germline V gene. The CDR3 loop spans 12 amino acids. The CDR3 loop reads CASSPTAGELFF. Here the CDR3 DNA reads TGTGCCAGCAGCCCTACGGCCGGGGAGCTGTTTTTT.

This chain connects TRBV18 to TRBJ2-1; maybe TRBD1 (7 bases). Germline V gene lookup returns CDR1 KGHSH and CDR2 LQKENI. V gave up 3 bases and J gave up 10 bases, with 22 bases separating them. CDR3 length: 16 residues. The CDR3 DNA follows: TGTGCCAGCTCACCGCTACCGGGGGACAGAAGAAACGAGCAGTTCTTC. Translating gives CASSPLPGDRRNEQFF.

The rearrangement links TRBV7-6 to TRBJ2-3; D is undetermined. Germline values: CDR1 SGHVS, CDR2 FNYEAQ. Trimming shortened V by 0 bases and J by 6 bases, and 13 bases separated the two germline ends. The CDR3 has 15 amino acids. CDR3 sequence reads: CASSLAPVVTDTQYF. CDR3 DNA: TGTGCCAGCAGCTTAGCGCCCGTAGTAACTGATACGCAGTATTTT.